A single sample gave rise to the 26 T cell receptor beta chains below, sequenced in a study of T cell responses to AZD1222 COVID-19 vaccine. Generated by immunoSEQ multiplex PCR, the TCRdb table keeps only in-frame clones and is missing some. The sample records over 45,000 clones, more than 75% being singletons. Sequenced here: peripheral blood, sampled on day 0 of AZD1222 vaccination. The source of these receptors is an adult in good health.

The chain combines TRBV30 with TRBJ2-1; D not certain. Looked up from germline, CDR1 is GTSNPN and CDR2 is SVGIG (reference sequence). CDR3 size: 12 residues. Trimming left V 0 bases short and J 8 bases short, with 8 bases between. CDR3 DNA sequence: TGTGCCTGGAGTGTACCTGGAGATGAGCAGTTCTTC. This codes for CAWSVPGDEQFF.

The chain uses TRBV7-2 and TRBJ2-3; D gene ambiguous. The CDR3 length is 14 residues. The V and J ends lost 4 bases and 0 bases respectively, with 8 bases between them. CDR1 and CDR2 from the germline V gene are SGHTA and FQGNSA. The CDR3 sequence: CASSSRISTDTQYF. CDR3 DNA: TGTGCCAGCAGCTCGCGGATTAGCACAGATACGCAGTATTTT.

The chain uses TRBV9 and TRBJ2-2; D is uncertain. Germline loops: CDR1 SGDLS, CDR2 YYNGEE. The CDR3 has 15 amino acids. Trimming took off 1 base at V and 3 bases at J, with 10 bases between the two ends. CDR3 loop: CASSVSSGYTGELFF. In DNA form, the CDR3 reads TGTGCCAGCAGCGTAAGTTCCGGGTACACCGGGGAGCTGTTTTTT.

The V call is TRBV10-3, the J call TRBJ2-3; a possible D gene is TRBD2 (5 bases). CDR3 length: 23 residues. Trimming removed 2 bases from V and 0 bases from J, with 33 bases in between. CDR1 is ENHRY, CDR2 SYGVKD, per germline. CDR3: CAISEPISTSGAVITSSTDTQYF. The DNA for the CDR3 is TGTGCCATCAGTGAGCCTATATCTACCTCAGGAGCGGTCATAACAAGCAGCACAGATACGCAGTATTTT.

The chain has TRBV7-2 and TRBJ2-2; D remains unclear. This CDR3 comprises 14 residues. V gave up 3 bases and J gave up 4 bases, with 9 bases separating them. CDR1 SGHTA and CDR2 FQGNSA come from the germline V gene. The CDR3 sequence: CASSLGFSTGELFF. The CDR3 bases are TGTGCCAGCAGCTTGGGATTTTCCACCGGGGAGCTGTTTTTT.

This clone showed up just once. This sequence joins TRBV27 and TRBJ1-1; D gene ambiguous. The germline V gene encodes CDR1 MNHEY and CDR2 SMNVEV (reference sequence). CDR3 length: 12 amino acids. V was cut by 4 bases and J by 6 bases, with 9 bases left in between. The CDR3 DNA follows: TGTGCCAGCAGTTACGTCGGGGCTGAAGCTTTCTTT. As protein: CASSYVGAEAFF.

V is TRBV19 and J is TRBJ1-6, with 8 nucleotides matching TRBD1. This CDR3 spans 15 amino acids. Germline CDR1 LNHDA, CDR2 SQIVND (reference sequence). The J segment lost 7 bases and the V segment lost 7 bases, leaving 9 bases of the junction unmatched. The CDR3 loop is CASNNQGAPNSPLHF. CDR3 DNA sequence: TGTGCCAGTAACAACCAGGGGGCGCCGAATTCACCCCTCCACTTT.

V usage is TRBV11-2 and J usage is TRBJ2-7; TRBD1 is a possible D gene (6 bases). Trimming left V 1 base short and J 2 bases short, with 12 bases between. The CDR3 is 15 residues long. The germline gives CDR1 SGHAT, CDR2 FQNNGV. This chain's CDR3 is CASSLGFGDTYEQYF. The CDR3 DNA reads TGTGCCAGCAGCTTAGGTTTTGGGGACACCTACGAGCAGTACTTC.

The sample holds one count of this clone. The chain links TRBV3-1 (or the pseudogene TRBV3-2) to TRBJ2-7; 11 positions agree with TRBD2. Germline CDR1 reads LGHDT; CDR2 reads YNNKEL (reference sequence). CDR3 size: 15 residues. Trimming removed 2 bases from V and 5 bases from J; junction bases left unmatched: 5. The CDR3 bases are TGTGCCAGCAGCCAAAATAGCGGGAGGGCCGACGAGCAGTACTTC. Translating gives CASSQNSGRADEQYF.

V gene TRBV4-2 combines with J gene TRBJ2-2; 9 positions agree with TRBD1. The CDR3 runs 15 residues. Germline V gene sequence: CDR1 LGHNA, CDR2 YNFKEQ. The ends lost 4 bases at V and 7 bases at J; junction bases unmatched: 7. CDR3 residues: CASSLVGTGHGELFF. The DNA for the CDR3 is TGTGCCAGCAGCCTGGTCGGGACAGGGCACGGGGAGCTGTTTTTT.

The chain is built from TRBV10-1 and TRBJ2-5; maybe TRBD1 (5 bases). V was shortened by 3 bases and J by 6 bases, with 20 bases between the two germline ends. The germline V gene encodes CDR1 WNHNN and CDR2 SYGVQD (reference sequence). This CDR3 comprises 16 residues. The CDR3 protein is CASSDFPGRGRKTQYF. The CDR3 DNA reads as TGCGCCAGCAGTGACTTCCCAGGGCGCGGTAGGAAGACCCAGTACTTC.

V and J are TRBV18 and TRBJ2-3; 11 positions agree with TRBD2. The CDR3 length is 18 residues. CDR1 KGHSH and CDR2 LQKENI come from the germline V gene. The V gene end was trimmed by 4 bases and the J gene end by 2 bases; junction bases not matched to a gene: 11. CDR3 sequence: CASSQNWASGRNTDTQYF. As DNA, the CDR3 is TGTGCCAGCTCACAGAACTGGGCTAGCGGGAGGAACACAGATACGCAGTATTTT.

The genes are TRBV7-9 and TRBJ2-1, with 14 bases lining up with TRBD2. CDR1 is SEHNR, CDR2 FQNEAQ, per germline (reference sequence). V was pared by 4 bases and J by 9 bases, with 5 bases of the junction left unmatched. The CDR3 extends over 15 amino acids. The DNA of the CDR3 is TGTGCCAGCAGCTCGACTAGCGGGAGGGCCGCTGAGCAGTTCTTC. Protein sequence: CASSSTSGRAAEQFF. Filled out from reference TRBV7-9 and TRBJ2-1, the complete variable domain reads DTGVSQNPRHKITKRGQNVTFRCDPISEHNRLYWYRQTLGQGPEFLTYFQNEAQLEKSRLLSDRFSAERPKGSFSTLEIQRTEQGDSAMYLCASSSTSGRAAEQFFGPGTRLTVL.

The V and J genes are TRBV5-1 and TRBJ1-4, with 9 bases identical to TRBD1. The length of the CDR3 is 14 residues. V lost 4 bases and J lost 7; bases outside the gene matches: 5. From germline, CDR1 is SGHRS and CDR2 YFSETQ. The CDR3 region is CASSPGTGSEKLFF. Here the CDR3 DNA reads TGCGCCAGCAGCCCCGGGACAGGGAGTGAAAAACTGTTTTTT.

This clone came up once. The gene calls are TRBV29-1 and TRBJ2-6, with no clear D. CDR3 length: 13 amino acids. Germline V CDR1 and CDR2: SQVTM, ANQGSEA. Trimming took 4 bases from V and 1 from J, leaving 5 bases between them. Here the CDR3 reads CSVVGSGANVLTF. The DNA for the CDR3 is TGCAGCGTTGTTGGGTCTGGGGCCAACGTCCTGACTTTC.

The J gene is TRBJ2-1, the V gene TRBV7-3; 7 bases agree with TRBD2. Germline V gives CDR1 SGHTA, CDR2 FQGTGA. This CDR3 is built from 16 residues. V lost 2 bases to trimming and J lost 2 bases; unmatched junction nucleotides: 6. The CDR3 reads CASSLRGGSPYNEQFF. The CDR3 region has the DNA TGTGCCAGCAGCTTACGGGGCGGGAGCCCCTACAATGAGCAGTTCTTC.

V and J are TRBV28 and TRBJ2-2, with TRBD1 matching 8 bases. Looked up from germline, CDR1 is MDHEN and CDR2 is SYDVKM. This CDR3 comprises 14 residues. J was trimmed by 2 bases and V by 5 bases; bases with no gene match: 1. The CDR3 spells CASSTGGNTGELFF. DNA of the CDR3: TGTGCCAGCAGTACAGGGGGTAACACCGGGGAGCTGTTTTTT.

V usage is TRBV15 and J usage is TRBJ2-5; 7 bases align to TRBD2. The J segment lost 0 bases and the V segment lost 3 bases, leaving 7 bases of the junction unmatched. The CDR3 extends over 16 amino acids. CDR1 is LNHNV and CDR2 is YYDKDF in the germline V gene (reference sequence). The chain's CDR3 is CATSSPSLADQETQYF. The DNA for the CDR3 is TGTGCCACCAGCAGCCCCTCCCTAGCGGACCAAGAGACCCAGTACTTC.

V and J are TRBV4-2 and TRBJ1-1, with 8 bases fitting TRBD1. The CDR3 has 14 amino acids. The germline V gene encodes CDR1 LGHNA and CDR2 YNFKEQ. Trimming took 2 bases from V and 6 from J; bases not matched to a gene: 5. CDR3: CASSQQQGASEAFF. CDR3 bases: TGTGCCAGCAGCCAACAGCAGGGGGCCTCTGAAGCTTTCTTT.

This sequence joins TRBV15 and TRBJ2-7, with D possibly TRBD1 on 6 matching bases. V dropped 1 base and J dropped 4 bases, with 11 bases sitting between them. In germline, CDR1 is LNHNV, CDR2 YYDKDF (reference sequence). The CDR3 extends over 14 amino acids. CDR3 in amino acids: CATSRGQEPYEQYF. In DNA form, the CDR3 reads TGTGCCACCAGCAGAGGACAGGAGCCGTACGAGCAGTACTTC.

This chain's CDR3 is CASSKRDNQETQYF. DNA for the CDR3: TGTGCCAGCAGTAAGCGGGACAACCAAGAGACCCAGTACTTC. The chain uses TRBV6-5 and TRBJ2-5; possibly TRBD2 for D (7 bases). The CDR3 covers 14 residues. Trimming pared 5 bases from V and 0 bases from J, leaving 10 bases between. Germline lookup yields CDR1 MNHEY and CDR2 SVGAGI.

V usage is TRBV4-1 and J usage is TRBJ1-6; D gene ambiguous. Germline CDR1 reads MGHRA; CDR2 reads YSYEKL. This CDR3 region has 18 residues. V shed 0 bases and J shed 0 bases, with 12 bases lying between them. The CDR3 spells CASSQDFRVDSYNSPLHF. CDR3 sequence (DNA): TGCGCCAGCAGCCAAGATTTCCGGGTGGACTCCTATAATTCACCCCTCCACTTT.

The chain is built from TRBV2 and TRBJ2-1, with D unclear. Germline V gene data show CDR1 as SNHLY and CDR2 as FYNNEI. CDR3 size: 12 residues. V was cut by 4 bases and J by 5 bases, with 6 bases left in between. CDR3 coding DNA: TGTGCCAGCAGTGGGTACAACAATGAGCAGTTCTTC. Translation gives CASSGYNNEQFF.

The CDR3, as DNA: TGTGCCTGTCGGGGGCTAGCGGGAGTCGTTGAGCAGTTCTTC. The encoded protein is CACRGLAGVVEQFF. The chain recombines TRBV30 with TRBJ2-1; the match to TRBD2 covers 10 bases. Germline values: CDR1 GTSNPN, CDR2 SVGIG (reference sequence). The CDR3 length is 14 residues. V shed 6 bases and J 9 bases; nucleotides not matched to a gene: 11.

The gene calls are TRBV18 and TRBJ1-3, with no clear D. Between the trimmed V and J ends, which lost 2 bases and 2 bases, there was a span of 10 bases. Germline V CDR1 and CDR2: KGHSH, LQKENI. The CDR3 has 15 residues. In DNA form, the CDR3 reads TGTGCCAGCTCACCAACTGGAGAGCCTGGAAACACCATATATTTT. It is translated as CASSPTGEPGNTIYF.

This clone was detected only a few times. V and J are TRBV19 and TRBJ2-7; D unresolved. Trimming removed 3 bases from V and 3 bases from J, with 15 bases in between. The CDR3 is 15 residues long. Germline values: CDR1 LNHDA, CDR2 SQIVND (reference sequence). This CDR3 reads CASSMGSGRIYEQYF. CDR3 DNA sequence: TGTGCCAGTAGTATGGGATCTGGACGGATCTACGAGCAGTACTTC.